Listed below are T cell receptor beta chains from one sample, sequenced in a study of OX40 agonist ivuxolimab in advanced cancers. Method: immunoSEQ multiplex PCR; TCRdb's copy keeps in-frame clones and lacks some. The sample records 20,000 to 25,000 clones, approximately 85% being singletons. The sample in question was CD4+ or CD8+ T cells sorted from blood, obtained in a trial of the OX40 agonist ivuxolimab. All receptors derive from an adult with an advanced solid tumor such as melanoma, head and neck, liver or kidney cancer. The CDR3 runs from the conserved cysteine through the conserved F or W.

TRBV6-5	CASSYASFLGGELFF
TRBV7-2	CASSAKMRFPGELFF
TRBV30	CAWSGRDRGAYEQYF
TRBV27	CASSLGQGHHLNYGYTF
TRBV5-4	CASSNFHRDNEQFF
TRBV27	CASSLSSDSGGTQYF
TRBV29-1	CSGDLTSGQETQYF
TRBV19	CASSIQGASYEQYF
TRBV7-2	CASSLTSYEQFF
TRBV2	CASSEWVGGESYEQYF
TRBV27	CASSFFSTNEKLFF
TRBV2	CASRAPGGGPSYEQYF
TRBV7-6	CASSPGSGGYPYGYTF
TRBV6-5	CASSDEFNYGYTF
TRBV6-1	CASSEQGDNSPLHF
TRBV4-1	CASSQGTNQPQHF